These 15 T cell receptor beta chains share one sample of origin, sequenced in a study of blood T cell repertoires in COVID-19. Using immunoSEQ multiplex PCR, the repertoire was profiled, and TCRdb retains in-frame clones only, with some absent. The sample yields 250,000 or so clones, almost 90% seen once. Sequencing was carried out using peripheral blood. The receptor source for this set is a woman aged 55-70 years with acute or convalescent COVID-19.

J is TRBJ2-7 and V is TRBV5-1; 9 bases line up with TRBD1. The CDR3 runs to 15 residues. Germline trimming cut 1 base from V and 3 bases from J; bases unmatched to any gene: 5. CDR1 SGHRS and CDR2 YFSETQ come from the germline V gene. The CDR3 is CASSLRQGDFYEQYF. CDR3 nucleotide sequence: TGCGCCAGCAGCTTGAGACAGGGGGACTTCTACGAGCAGTACTTC.

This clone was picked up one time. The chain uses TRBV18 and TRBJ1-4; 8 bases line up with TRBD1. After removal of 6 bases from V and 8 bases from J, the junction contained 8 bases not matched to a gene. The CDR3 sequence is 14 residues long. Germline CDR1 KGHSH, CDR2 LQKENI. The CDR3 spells CASSLDRASEKLFF. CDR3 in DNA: TGTGCCAGCTCCTTGGACAGGGCCTCAGAAAAACTGTTTTTT.

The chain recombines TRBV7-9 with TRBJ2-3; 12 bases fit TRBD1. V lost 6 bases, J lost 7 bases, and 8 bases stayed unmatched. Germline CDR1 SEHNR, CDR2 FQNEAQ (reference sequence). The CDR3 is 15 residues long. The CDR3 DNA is TGTGCCAGCAGTTCCCGGGACAGGGGGCAAAATACGCAGTATTTT. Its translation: CASSSRDRGQNTQYF.

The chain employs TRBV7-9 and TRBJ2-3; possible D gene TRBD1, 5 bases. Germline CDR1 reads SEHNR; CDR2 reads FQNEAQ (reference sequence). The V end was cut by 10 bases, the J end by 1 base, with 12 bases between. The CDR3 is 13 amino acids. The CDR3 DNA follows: TGTGCCATACCTACAGGCCGCACAGATACGCAGTATTTT. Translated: CAIPTGRTDTQYF. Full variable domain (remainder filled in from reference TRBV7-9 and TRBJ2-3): DTGVSQNPRHKITKRGQNVTFRCDPISEHNRLYWYRQTLGQGPEFLTYFQNEAQLEKSRLLSDRFSAERPKGSFSTLEIQRTEQGDSAMYLCAIPTGRTDTQYFGPGTRLTVL.

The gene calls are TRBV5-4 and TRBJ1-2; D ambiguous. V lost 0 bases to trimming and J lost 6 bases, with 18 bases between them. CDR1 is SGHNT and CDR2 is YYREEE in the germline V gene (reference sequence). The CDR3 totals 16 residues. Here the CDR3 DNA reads TGTGCCAGCAGCTTGGAAGGTCAGGCTGCGTTTGATGGCTACACCTTC. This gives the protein CASSLEGQAAFDGYTF. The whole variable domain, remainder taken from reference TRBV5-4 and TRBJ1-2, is ETGVTQSPTHLIKTRGQQVTLRCSSQSGHNTVSWYQQALGQGPQFIFQYYREEENGRGNFPPRFSGLQFPNYSSELNVNALELDDSALYLCASSLEGQAAFDGYTFGSGTRLTVV.

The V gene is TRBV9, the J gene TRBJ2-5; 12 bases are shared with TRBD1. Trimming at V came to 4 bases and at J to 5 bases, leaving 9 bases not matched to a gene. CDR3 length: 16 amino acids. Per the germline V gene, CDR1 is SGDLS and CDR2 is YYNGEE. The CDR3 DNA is TGTGCCAGCAGCCCCCGGGACAGGGGGCGCCTTGAGACCCAGTACTTC. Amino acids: CASSPRDRGRLETQYF.

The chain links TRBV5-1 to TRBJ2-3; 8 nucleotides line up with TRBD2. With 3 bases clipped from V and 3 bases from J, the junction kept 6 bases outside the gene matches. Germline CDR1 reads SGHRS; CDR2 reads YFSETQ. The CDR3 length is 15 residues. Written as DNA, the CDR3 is TGCGCCAGCAGCTCGGGGGGGACGCTGACAGATACGCAGTATTTT. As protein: CASSSGGTLTDTQYF.

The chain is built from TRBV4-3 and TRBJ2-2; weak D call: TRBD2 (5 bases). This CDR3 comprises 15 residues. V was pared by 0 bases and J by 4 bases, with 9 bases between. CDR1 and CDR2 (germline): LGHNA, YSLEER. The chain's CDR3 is CASSQDFAGTGELFF. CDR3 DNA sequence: TGCGCCAGCAGCCAAGATTTCGCGGGCACCGGGGAGCTGTTTTTT.

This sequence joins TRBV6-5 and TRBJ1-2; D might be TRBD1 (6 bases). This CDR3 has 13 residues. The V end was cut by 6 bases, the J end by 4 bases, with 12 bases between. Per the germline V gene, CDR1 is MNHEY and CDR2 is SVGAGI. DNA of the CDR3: TGTGCCAGCAGACTACAGGGAAGCTATGGCTACACCTTC. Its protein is CASRLQGSYGYTF.

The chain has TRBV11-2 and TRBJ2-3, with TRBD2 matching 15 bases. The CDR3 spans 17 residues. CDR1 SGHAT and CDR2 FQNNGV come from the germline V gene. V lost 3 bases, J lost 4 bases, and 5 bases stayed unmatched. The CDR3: CASSLGLAGGVADTQYF. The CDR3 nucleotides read TGTGCCAGCAGCTTGGGACTAGCGGGAGGTGTCGCAGATACGCAGTATTTT. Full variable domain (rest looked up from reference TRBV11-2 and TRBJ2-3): EAGVAQSPRYKIIEKRQSVAFWCNPISGHATLYWYQQILGQGPKLLIQFQNNGVVDDSQLPKDRFSAERLKGVDSTLKIQPAKLEDSAVYLCASSLGLAGGVADTQYFGPGTRLTVL.

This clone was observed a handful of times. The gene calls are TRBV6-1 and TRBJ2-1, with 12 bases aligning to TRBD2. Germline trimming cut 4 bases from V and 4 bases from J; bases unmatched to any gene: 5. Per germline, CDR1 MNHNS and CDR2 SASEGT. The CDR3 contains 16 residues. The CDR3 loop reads CASSVTSGGKYNEQFF. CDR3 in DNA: TGTGCCAGCAGTGTAACTAGCGGGGGGAAGTACAATGAGCAGTTCTTC.

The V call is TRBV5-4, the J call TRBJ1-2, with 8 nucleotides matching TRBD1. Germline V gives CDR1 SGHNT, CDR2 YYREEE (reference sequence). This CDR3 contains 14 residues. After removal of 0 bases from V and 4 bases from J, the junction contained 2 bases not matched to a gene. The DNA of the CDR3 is TGTGCCAGCAGCTTGGGCACAGGGGGCTATGGCTACACCTTC. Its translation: CASSLGTGGYGYTF.

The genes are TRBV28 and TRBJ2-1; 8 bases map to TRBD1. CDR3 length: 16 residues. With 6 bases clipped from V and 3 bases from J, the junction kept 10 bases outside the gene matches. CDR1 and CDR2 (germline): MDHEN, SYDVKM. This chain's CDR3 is CASRGETGESYNEQFF. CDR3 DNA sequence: TGTGCCAGCAGAGGGGAGACAGGGGAGAGCTACAATGAGCAGTTCTTC.

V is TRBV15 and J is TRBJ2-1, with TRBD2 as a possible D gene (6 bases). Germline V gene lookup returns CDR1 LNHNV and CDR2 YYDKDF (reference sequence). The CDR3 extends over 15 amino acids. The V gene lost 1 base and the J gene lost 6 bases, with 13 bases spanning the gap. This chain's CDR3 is CATSRGPDGSNEQFF. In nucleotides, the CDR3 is TGTGCCACCAGCAGAGGGCCAGACGGGAGCAATGAGCAGTTCTTC. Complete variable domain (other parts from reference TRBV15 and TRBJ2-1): DAMVIQNPRYQVTQFGKPVTLSCSQTLNHNVMYWYQQKSSQAPKLLFHYYDKDFNNEADTPDNFQSRRPNTSFCFLDIRSPGLGDTAMYLCATSRGPDGSNEQFFGPGTRLTVL.

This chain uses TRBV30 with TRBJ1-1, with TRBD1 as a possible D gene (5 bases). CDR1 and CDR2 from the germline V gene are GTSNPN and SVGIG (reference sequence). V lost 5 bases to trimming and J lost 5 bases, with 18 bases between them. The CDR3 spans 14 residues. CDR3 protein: CAWQLTGAGTEAFF. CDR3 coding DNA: TGTGCCTGGCAATTGACCGGGGCGGGGACTGAAGCTTTCTTT.